This T cell receptor (beta chain) was sequenced during a study of CD8 T cells in ankylosing spondylitis. Findings of the study overall: Blood from ankylosing spondylitis patients appeared to carry a characteristic roughly 8-variant TCR beta motif. CD8+ cells made up the disease-linked clones, which were relatively rare in peripheral blood. Clones linked to disease were reported to show significant enrichment in matched ankylosing spondylitis synovial fluid.

Germline CDR1 reads ENHRY; CDR2 reads SYGVKD. CDR3 length: 15 residues. Trimming cost V 8 bases and J 3 bases; bases outside gene matches: 8. Via MiXCR, TCRdb re-called the 5' RACE reads, giving one row per CDR3 protein. The data hold some 330,000 distinct CDR3 sequences, with roughly 8% observed a single time. This clonotype was counted at least ten times. Its antigen is as yet unknown. V is TRBV10-3 and J is TRBJ2-2; 8 bases line up with TRBD2. The sequence derives from a male donor with ankylosing spondylitis. Material for sequencing was blood, either unsorted or a sorted T cell fraction (not recorded which). This CDR3 reads CAIAAPGGDTGELFF. As DNA, the CDR3 is TGTGCCATCGCTGCGCCGGGAGGGGACACCGGGGAGCTGTTTTTT.